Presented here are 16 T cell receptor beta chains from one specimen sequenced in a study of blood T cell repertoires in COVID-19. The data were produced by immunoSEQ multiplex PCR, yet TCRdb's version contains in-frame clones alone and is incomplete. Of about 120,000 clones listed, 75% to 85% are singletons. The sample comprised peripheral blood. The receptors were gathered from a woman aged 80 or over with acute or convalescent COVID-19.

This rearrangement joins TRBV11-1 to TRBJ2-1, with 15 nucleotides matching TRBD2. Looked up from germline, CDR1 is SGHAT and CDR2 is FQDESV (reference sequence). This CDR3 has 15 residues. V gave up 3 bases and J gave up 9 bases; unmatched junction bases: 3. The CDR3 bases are TGTGCCAGCAGCTTCGGACTAGCGGGAGGGACTGAGCAGTTCTTC. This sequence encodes CASSFGLAGGTEQFF.

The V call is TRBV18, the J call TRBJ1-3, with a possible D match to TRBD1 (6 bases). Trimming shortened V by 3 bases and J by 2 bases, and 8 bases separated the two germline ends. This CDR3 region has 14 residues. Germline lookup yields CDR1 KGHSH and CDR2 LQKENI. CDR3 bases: TGTGCCAGCTCACCTGACAGGACTGGAAACACCATATATTTT. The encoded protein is CASSPDRTGNTIYF.

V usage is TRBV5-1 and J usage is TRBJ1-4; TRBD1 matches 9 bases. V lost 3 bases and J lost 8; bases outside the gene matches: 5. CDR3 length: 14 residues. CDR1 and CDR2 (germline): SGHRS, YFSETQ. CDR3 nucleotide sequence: TGCGCCAGCAGCTACGACAGGGGGGAGGAAAAACTGTTTTTT. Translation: CASSYDRGEEKLFF.

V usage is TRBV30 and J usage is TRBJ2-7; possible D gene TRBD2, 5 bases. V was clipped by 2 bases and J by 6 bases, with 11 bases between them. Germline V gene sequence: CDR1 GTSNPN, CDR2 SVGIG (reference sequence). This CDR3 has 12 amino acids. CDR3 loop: CAWSRRAFEQYF. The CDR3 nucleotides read TGTGCCTGGAGTAGGCGGGCATTCGAGCAGTACTTC.

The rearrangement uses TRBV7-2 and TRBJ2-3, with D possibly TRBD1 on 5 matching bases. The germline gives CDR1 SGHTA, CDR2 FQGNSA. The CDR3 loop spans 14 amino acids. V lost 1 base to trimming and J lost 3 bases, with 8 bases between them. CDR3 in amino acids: CASSLDSGTDTQYF. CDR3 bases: TGTGCCAGCAGCTTAGATTCAGGGACAGATACGCAGTATTTT.

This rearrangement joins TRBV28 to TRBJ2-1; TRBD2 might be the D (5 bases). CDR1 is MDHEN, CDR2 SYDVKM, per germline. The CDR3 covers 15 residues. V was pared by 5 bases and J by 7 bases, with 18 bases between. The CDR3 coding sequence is TGTGCCAGCAGTCCCCAATGGGGAGCGCCAAATGAGCAGTTCTTC. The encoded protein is CASSPQWGAPNEQFF.

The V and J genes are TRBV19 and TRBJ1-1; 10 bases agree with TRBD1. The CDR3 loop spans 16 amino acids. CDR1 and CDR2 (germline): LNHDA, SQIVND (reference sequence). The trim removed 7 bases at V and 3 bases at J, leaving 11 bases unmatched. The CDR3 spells CASTLGQGIFDTEAFF. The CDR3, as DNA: TGTGCCAGTACCCTGGGACAGGGGATATTCGACACTGAAGCTTTCTTT.

CDR3 bases: TGTTCGTCGTCTAATTCTAACTATGGCTACACCTTC. Encoded protein: CSSSNSNYGYTF. The rearrangement joins TRBV19 to TRBJ1-2; D uncertain. CDR1 is LNHDA, CDR2 SQIVND, per germline (reference sequence). The CDR3 consists of 12 residues.

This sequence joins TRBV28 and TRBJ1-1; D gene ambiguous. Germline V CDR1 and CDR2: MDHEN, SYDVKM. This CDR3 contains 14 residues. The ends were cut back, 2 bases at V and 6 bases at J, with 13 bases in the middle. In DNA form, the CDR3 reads TGTGCCAGCAGTTTAATAACGGGGAGGGCTGAAGCTTTCTTT. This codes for CASSLITGRAEAFF. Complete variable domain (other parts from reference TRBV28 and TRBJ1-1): DVKVTQSSRYLVKRTGEKVFLECVQDMDHENMFWYRQDPGLGLRLIYFSYDVKMKEKGDIPEGYSVSREKKERFSLILESASTNQTSMYLCASSLITGRAEAFFGQGTRLTVV.

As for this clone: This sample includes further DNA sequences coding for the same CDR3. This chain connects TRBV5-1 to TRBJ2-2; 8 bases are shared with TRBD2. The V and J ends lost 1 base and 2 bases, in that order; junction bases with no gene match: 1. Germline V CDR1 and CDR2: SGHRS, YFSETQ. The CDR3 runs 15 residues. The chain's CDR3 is CASSLSGSNTGELFF. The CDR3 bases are TGCGCCAGCAGCTTGAGCGGGAGTAACACCGGGGAGCTGTTTTTT.

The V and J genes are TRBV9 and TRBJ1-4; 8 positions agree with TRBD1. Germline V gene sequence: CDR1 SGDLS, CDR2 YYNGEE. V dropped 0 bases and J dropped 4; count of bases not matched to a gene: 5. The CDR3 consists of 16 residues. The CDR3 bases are TGTGCCAGCAGCGTAGGTCGGGACAGGTATAATGAAAAACTGTTTTTT. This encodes CASSVGRDRYNEKLFF.

CDR3 region: CASSFGTGGLNTEAFF. In DNA, the CDR3 is TGCGCCAGCAGCTTCGGGACAGGGGGCCTGAACACTGAAGCTTTCTTT. The V gene is TRBV5-1, the J gene TRBJ1-1; 12 nucleotides align to TRBD1. V gave up 2 bases and J gave up 0 bases; unmatched junction bases: 2. In germline, CDR1 is SGHRS, CDR2 YFSETQ. The CDR3 spans 16 residues.

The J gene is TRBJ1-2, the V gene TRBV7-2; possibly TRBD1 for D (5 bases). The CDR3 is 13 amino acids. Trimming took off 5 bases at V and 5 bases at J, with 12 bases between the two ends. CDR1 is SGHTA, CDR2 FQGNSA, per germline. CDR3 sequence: CASSPDSPYGYTF. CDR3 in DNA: TGTGCCAGCAGCCCCGACAGCCCTTATGGCTACACCTTC. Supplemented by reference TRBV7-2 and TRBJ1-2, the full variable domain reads GAGVSQSPSNKVTEKGKDVELRCDPISGHTALYWYRQSLGQGLEFLIYFQGNSAPDKSGLPSDRFSAERTGGSVSTLTIQRTQQEDSAVYLCASSPDSPYGYTFGSGTRLTVV.

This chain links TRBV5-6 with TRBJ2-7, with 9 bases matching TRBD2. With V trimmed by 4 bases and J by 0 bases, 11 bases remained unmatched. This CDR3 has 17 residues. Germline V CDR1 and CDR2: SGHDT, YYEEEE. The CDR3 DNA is TGTGCCAGCAGCCCCAGACTAGCGGTCCTAAGCTCCTACGAGCAGTACTTC. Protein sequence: CASSPRLAVLSSYEQYF.

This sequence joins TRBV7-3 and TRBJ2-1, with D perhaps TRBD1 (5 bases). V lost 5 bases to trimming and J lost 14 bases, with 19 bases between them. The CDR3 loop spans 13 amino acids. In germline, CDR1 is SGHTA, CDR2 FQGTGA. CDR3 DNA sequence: TGTGCCAGCAGCGAGACGACAGAGTCGGACGAGTTCTTC. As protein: CASSETTESDEFF.

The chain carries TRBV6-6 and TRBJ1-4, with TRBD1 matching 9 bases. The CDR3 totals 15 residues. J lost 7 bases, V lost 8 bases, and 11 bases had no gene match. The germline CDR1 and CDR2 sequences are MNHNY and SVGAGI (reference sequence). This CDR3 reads CASSFQGQGVEKLFF. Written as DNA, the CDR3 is TGTGCCAGCTCCTTCCAGGGACAGGGTGTTGAAAAACTGTTTTTT.